Detailed here is one TCR beta chain. Its antigen is undetermined. Using immunoSEQ multiplex PCR, the repertoire was profiled, and TCRdb retains in-frame clones only, with some absent. The sample lists about 2.4 million clones; roughly 93% were seen once. This entry belongs to a study of shared clonotypes between healthy human individuals. Regarding the study as a whole: Between a few donors, naive CD4 clonotypes were shared at a level of around 4.9%. Memory subsets generally showed lower estimated richness than naive subsets.

Trimming at V came to 6 bases and at J to 3 bases, leaving 3 bases not matched to a gene. The germline V gene has CDR1 MNHEY and CDR2 SVGAGI. The CDR3 covers 13 residues. The sample consisted of naive CD4+ T cells from PBMCs. Subset meaning: CD45RA+ positively selected. The clonotype comes from a man younger than 35 in good health. Some clones in this sample may be carry-over from other donors' samples. The J gene is TRBJ2-5, the V gene TRBV6-5; 8 positions agree with TRBD2. This chain's CDR3 is CASRNGGEETQYF. CDR3 coding DNA: TGTGCCAGCAGGAACGGGGGGGAAGAGACCCAGTACTTC.